The clone carrying this T cell receptor beta chain was observed many times. Its matching antigen is unknown. These data are taken from a study of T-cell reconstitution after alpha-beta-depleted transplantation in children. Study-wide points: T-cell numbers and diversity, one year after transplant, stemmed largely from T cells that were newly produced. By about two months after transplant, alpha-beta T cells reportedly arose from several hundred graft clones that had expanded. High day-60 TCRbeta diversity in some patients came from surviving recipient T cells and thymic progenitors.

The CDR3 spans 13 residues. Germline V gene lookup returns CDR1 SGHTA and CDR2 FQGNSA. Deletions cut 3 bases from V and 8 bases from J, with 13 bases between. As it was prepared, the TCRbeta library received unique molecular identifiers. TCRdb passed the PCR reads through MiXCR, listing each CDR3 protein once. Altogether roughly 500,000 distinct CDR3 sequences are present, roughly a tenth being singletons, with the ten largest covering 2% to 2.5%. Sample: PBMCs, taken before TCRalphabeta/CD19-depleted stem cell transplant. The rearrangement links TRBV7-2 to TRBJ1-2, with TRBD1 as a possible D gene (5 bases). The sequence was obtained from a child aged 2-9 years with inherited bone marrow failure, due to receive a stem cell transplant. This chain's CDR3 is CASSLGGVQGYTF. The CDR3 DNA sequence: TGTGCCAGCAGCTTGGGGGGGGTGCAAGGCTACACCTTC.